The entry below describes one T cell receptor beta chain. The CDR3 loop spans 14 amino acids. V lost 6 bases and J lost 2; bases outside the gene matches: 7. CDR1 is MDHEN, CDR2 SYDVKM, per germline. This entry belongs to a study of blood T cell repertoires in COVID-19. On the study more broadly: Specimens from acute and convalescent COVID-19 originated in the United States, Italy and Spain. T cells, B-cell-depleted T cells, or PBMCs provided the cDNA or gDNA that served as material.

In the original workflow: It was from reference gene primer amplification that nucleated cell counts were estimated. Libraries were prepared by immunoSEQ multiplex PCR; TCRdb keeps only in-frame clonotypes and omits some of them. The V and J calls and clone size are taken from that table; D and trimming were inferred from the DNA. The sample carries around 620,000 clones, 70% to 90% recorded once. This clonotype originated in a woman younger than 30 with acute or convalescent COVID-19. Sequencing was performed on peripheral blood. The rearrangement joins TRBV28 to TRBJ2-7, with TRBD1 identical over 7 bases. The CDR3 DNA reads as TGTGCCAGCAGCCGCCGGGACAGCCCCTACGAGCAGTACTTC. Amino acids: CASSRRDSPYEQYF.